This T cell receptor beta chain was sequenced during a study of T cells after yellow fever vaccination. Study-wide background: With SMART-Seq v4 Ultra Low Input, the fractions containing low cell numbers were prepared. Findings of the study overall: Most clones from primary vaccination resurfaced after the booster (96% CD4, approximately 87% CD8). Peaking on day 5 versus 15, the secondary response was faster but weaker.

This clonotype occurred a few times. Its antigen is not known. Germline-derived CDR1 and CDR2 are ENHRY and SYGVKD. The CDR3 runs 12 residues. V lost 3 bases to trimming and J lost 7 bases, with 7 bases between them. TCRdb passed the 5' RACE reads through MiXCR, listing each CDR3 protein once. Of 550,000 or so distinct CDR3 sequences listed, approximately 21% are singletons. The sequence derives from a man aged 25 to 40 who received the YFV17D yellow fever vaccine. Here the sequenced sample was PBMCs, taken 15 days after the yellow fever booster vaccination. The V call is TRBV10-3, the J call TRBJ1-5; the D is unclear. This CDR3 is CAISDPNQPQHF. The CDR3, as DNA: TGTGCCATCAGTGACCCTAACCAGCCCCAGCATTTT.